A selection of T cell receptor beta chains follows, all from one sample in a study of T cell responses to AZD1222 COVID-19 vaccine. The table came from immunoSEQ multiplex PCR; TCRdb's copy has only in-frame clones and leaves some out. The sample records around 100,000 clones, more than 85% being singletons. The input for sequencing was peripheral blood, taken on day 0 of AZD1222 vaccination. Source of these receptors: an adult in good health. CDR3s include the opening cysteine and the closing phenylalanine or tryptophan. A D gene is named only where the DNA matches it firmly. The size of a clone is reported for some rows only, either as once, few or many, or as a class for expanded clones.

D gene,clone size,V gene,J gene,CDR3 protein,CDR3 DNA
-,-,TRBV9,TRBJ2-5,CASSVGSSRETQYF,TGTGCCAGCAGCGTAGGTTCTAGTAGGGAGACCCAGTACTTC
-,-,TRBV30,TRBJ1-5,CAWWSTGREMESNQPQHF,TGTGCCTGGTGGAGTACGGGCAGGGAAATGGAGAGCAATCAGCCCCAGCATTTT
TRBD1,-,TRBV9,TRBJ2-7,CASSPRTGTYEQYF,TGTGCCAGCAGCCCTAGGACAGGAACCTACGAGCAGTACTTC
-,-,TRBV29-1,TRBJ2-3,CSVERQGVDTQYF,TGCAGCGTTGAGAGGCAGGGAGTAGATACGCAGTATTTT
-,-,TRBV6-5,TRBJ2-6,CASSPGANVLTF,TGTGCCAGCAGTCCTGGGGCCAACGTCCTGACTTTC
-,-,TRBV6-5,TRBJ1-6,CASSHGFRGNSPLHF,TGTGCCAGCAGTCATGGATTTCGGGGTAATTCACCCCTCCACTTT
-,-,TRBV11-2,TRBJ1-5,CASSLDGGVRQPQHF,TGTGCCAGCAGCTTAGATGGGGGGGTCCGACAGCCCCAGCATTTT
-,-,TRBV10-3,TRBJ1-5,CAISEQEKASQHF,TGTGCCATCAGTGAACAGGAAAAGGCGTCCCAGCATTTT
TRBD2,once,TRBV11-2,TRBJ2-7,CASSSPGEGLYEQYF,TGTGCCAGCAGCTCCCCCGGGGAGGGCTTATACGAGCAGTACTTC
TRBD2,-,TRBV5-5,TRBJ2-7,CASSLVSSGFSYEQYF,TGTGCCAGCAGCTTGGTGTCTAGCGGGTTCTCCTACGAGCAGTACTTC
TRBD1,-,TRBV28,TRBJ2-7,CATQGQGNSDEQYF,TGTGCCACCCAGGGACAGGGGAACAGTGACGAGCAGTACTTC
-,few,TRBV7-9,TRBJ1-2,CASSLGQGLDYGYTF,TGTGCCAGCAGCTTAGGTCAGGGGCTAGACTATGGCTACACCTTC
-,once,TRBV5-5,TRBJ2-1,CASSLGSGFSNEQFF,TGTGCCAGCAGCTTAGGCAGCGGCTTCTCCAATGAGCAGTTCTTC
-,-,TRBV7-9,TRBJ2-1,CASSLVGGSPYNEQFF,TGTGCCAGCAGCTTAGTAGGGGGGTCTCCCTACAATGAGCAGTTCTTC
-,-,TRBV19,TRBJ1-5,CASSMSNQPQHF,TGTGCCAGTAGTATGTCGAATCAGCCCCAGCATTTT
TRBD2,-,TRBV27,TRBJ2-7,CASSLGLAGPPYEQYF,TGTGCCAGCAGTTTGGGCCTAGCGGGACCCCCCTACGAGCAGTACTTC
TRBD1,-,TRBV27,TRBJ2-7,CASSILQDRVHEQYF,TGTGCCAGCAGTATCCTCCAAGACAGGGTCCACGAGCAGTACTTC
TRBD1,-,TRBV6-5,TRBJ1-2,CASSPSTGNNYGYTF,TGTGCCAGCAGTCCGTCGACAGGGAATAACTATGGCTACACCTTC
-,-,TRBV7-8,TRBJ1-1,CASSLDRANTEAFF,TGTGCCAGCAGCTTAGATCGGGCCAACACTGAAGCTTTCTTT
TRBD2,-,TRBV28,TRBJ2-5,CASSRGGGLETQYF,TGTGCCAGCAGTCGGGGGGGAGGGTTGGAGACCCAGTACTTC
-,-,TRBV21-1,TRBJ1-1,CASSRTSGPVRYMNTEAFF,TGTGCCAGCAGCCGCACTAGTGGGCCAGTAAGATACATGAACACTGAAGCTTTCTTT
TRBD1,once,TRBV29-1,TRBJ2-5,CSVAEQGEGTQYF,TGCAGCGTTGCCGAGCAGGGGGAAGGGACCCAGTACTTC
-,-,TRBV5-5,TRBJ1-6,CASSLLENSPLHF,TGTGCCAGCAGCTTATTAGAAAATTCACCCCTCCACTTT
-,-,TRBV5-4,TRBJ2-1,CASSLSGLSYNEQFF,TGTGCCAGCAGCTTGAGCGGACTCTCCTACAATGAGCAGTTCTTC
-,-,TRBV7-9,TRBJ2-2,CASSSGQNTGELFF,TGTGCCAGCAGCTCCGGACAGAACACCGGGGAGCTGTTTTTT
-,-,TRBV28,TRBJ2-7,CASSPGGHSFTYEQYF,TGTGCCAGCAGTCCCGGGGGCCATTCCTTCACCTACGAGCAGTACTTC
-,-,TRBV20-1,TRBJ1-2,CSPGDNYGYTF,TGCAGTCCCGGGGATAATTATGGCTACACCTTC
-,-,TRBV7-9,TRBJ1-1,CASSATVEAFF,TGTGCCAGCAGCGCGACAGTGGAAGCTTTCTTT
TRBD1,-,TRBV28,TRBJ1-2,CASSAITGGAVGYTF,TGTGCCAGCAGTGCCATTACAGGGGGCGCAGTTGGCTACACCTTC
-,-,TRBV30,TRBJ1-5,CAWSKGLNQPQHF,TGTGCCTGGAGTAAAGGGCTCAATCAGCCCCAGCATTTT
-,-,TRBV7-2,TRBJ2-1,CASSFRVEQFF,TGTGCCAGCAGCTTTAGGGTGGAGCAGTTCTTC
TRBD2,-,TRBV12-3/TRBV12-4,TRBJ2-3,CASSFASGDTQYF,TGTGCCAGCAGTTTTGCTAGCGGAGATACGCAGTATTTT
TRBD1,-,TRBV18,TRBJ2-2,CASSPPPGQGNTGELFF,TGTGCCAGCTCACCCCCTCCGGGACAGGGAAACACCGGGGAGCTGTTTTTT
TRBD1,once,TRBV2,TRBJ1-4,CAEGTGISTNEKLFF,TGTGCCGAAGGGACAGGGATTTCAACTAATGAAAAACTGTTTTTT
TRBD2,-,TRBV6-5,TRBJ2-7,CASSYSLAASYEQYF,TGTGCCAGCAGTTACTCACTAGCGGCATCCTACGAGCAGTACTTC
-,-,TRBV7-2,TRBJ1-5,CASSLAQGNNQPQHF,TGTGCCAGCAGCTTAGCCCAGGGAAACAATCAGCCCCAGCATTTT
-,few,TRBV18,TRBJ1-4,CASSPRSGATNEKLFF,TGTGCCAGCTCACCACGGTCGGGTGCAACTAATGAAAAACTGTTTTTT
TRBD1,-,TRBV16,TRBJ1-1,CASNLQGQLNTEAFF,TGTGCCAGCAACCTTCAGGGACAGCTGAACACTGAAGCTTTCTTT
-,-,TRBV7-2,TRBJ2-7,CASSLEARAHEQYF,TGTGCCAGCAGCTTAGAGGCCAGGGCCCACGAGCAGTACTTC
TRBD1,-,TRBV7-2,TRBJ2-1,CASSSPGQGAYNEQFF,TGTGCCAGCAGCTCCCCGGGACAGGGGGCCTACAATGAGCAGTTCTTC
-,-,TRBV7-2,TRBJ1-3,CASSLGGAGNTIYF,TGTGCCAGCAGCCTGGGGGGGGCTGGAAACACCATATATTTT
-,-,TRBV2,TRBJ1-5,CASSWGADSNQPQHF,TGTGCCAGCAGTTGGGGGGCGGATAGCAATCAGCCCCAGCATTTT
TRBD1,-,TRBV10-3,TRBJ1-4,CAFGGRDSNEKLFF,TGTGCCTTTGGGGGCCGGGACAGTAATGAAAAACTGTTTTTT
-,-,TRBV5-1,TRBJ1-5,CASSPDSLNQPQHF,TGCGCCAGCAGCCCTGACAGCCTCAATCAGCCCCAGCATTTT